The entry below gives a single T cell receptor (beta chain) sequence along with its context. The sample is drawn from a study of blood T cell repertoires in COVID-19. The authors' processing: Counts of nucleated cells, estimated from reference gene primer amplification, were obtained. The assay was immunoSEQ multiplex PCR, and TCRdb's table has in-frame clones only and misses some. That table gives V, J and clone size, and the DNA gave D and trimming. The sample holds approximately 140,000 clones, 80% to 90% seen once. Specimen: peripheral blood. The sequence was obtained from a man between 65 and 85 years old with acute or convalescent COVID-19.

The CDR3 loop is CASSPRTGDTGELFF. The CDR3 coding sequence is TGTGCCAGCTCACCACGGACAGGGGATACCGGGGAGCTGTTTTTT. V usage is TRBV18 and J usage is TRBJ2-2, with 9 bases that match TRBD1. Per the germline V gene, CDR1 is KGHSH and CDR2 is LQKENI. V shed 1 base, J shed 5 bases, and the junction held 2 bases outside the gene matches. This CDR3 comprises 15 residues.